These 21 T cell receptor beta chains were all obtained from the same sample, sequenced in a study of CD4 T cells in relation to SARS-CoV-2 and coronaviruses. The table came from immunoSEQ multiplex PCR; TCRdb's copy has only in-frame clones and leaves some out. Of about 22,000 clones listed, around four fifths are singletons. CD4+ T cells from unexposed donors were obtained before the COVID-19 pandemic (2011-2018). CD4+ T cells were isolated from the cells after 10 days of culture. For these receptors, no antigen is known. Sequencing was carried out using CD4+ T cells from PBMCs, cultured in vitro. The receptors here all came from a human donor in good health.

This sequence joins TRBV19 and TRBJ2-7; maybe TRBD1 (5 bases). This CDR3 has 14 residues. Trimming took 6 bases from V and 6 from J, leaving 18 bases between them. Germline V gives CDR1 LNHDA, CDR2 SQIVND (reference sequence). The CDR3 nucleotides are TGTGCCAGTAGAGAGTCAGGGTCCGCTAGCGAGCAGTACTTC. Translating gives CASRESGSASEQYF.

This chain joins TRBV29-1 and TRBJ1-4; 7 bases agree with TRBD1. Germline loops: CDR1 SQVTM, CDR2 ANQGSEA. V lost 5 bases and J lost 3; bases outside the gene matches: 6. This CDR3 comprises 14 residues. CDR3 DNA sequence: TGCAGCGTTCTGCCGGGACAGTCTAATGAAAAACTGTTTTTT. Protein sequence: CSVLPGQSNEKLFF.

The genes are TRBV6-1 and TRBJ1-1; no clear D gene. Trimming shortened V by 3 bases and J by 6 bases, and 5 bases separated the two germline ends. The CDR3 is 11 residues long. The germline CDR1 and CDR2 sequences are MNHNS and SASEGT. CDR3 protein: CASSDWPEAFF. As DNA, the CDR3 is TGTGCCAGCAGTGATTGGCCTGAAGCTTTCTTT.

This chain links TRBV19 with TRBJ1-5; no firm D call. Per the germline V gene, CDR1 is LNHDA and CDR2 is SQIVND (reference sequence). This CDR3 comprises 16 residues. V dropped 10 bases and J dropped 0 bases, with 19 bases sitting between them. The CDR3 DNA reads TGTGCCACCTCGAAAGTCTTAGGGAATAGCAATCAGCCCCAGCATTTT. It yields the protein CATSKVLGNSNQPQHF.

The CDR3 DNA sequence: TGCGCCAGCCAGGACAGGGATTTAGATACGCAGTATTTT. It is translated as CASQDRDLDTQYF. This chain uses TRBV10-1 with TRBJ2-3; the match to TRBD1 covers 8 bases. CDR3 length: 13 amino acids. The V gene's germline CDR1 is WNHNN and CDR2 SYGVQD (reference sequence). The ends lost 8 bases at V and 5 bases at J; junction bases unmatched: 6.

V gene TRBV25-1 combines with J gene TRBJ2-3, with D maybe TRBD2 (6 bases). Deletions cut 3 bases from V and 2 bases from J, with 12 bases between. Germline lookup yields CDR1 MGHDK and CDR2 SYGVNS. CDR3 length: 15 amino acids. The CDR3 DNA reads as TGTGCCAGCAGTGAGGACTGGCGGGACACAGATACGCAGTATTTT. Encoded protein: CASSEDWRDTDTQYF. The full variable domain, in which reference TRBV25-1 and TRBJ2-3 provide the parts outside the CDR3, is EADIYQTPRYLVIGTGKKITLECSQTMGHDKMYWYQQDPGMELHLIHYSYGVNSTEKGDLSSESTVSRIRTEHFPLTLESARPSHTSQYLCASSEDWRDTDTQYFGPGTRLTVL.

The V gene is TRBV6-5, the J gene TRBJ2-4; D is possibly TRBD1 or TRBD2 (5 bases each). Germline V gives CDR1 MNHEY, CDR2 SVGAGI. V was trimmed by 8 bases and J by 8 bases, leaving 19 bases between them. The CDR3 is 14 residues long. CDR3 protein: CASGGVRFGDIQYF. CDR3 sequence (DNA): TGTGCCAGCGGGGGAGTAAGGTTCGGGGACATTCAGTACTTC.

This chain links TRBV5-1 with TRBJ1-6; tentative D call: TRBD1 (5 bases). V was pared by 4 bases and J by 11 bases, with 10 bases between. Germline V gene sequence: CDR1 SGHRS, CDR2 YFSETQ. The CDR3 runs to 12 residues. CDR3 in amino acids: CASSPGQAPLHF. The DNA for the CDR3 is TGCGCCAGCAGCCCAGGACAAGCACCCCTCCACTTT. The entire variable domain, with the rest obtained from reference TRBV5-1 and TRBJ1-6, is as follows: KAGVTQTPRYLIKTRGQQVTLSCSPISGHRSVSWYQQTPGQGLQFLFEYFSETQRNKGNFPGRFSGRQFSNSRSEMNVSTLELGDSALYLCASSPGQAPLHFGNGTRLTVT.

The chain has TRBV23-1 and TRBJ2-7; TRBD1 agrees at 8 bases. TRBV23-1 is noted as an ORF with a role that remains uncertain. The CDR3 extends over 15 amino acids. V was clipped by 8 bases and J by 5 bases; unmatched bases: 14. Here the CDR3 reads CASATRGQVGDEQYF. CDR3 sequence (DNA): TGCGCCAGCGCAACTCGGGGACAGGTGGGGGACGAGCAGTACTTC.

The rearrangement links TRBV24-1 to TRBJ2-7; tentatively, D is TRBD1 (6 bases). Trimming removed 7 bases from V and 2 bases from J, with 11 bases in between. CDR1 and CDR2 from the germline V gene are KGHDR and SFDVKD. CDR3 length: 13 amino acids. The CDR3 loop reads CATRDSLTYEQYF. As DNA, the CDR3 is TGTGCCACCAGGGACAGCCTGACCTACGAGCAGTACTTC.

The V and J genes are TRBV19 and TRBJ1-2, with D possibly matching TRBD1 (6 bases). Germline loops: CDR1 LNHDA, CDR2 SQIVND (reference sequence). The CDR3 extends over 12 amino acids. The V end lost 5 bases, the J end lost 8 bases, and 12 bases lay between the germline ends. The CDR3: CASSGPGDGYTF. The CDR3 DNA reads TGTGCCAGTAGTGGGCCAGGGGACGGCTACACCTTC.

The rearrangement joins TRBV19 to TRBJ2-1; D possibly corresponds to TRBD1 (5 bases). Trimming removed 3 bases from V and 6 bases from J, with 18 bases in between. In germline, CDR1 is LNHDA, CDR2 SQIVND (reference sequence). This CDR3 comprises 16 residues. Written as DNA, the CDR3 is TGTGCCAGTAGTATTTCGGGCAGGGTAGGCGGCAATGAGCAGTTCTTC. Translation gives CASSISGRVGGNEQFF. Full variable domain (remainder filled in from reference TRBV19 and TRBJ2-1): DGGITQSPKYLFRKEGQNVTLSCEQNLNHDAMYWYRQDPGQGLRLIYYSQIVNDFQKGDIAEGYSVSREKKESFPLTVTSAQKNPTAFYLCASSISGRVGGNEQFFGPGTRLTVL.

CDR3 loop: CASSKRGRGKSNQPQHF. CDR3 bases: TGTGCCAGCAGCAAAAGGGGCAGGGGGAAGAGCAATCAGCCCCAGCATTTT. The V call is TRBV21-1, the J call TRBJ1-5; TRBD1, the table's D call, was not compared with the DNA. TRBV21-1 is a known pseudogene. The CDR3 length is 17 residues.

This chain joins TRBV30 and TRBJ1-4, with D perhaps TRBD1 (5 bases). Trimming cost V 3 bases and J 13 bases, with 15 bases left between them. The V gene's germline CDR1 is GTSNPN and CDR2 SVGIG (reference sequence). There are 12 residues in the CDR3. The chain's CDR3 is CAWSRVSGALFF. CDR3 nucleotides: TGTGCCTGGAGCCGCGTCAGTGGGGCACTGTTTTTT.

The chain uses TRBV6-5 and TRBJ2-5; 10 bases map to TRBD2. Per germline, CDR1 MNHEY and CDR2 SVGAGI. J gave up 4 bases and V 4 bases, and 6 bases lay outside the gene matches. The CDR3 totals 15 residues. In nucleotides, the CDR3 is TGTGCCAGCAGTTCGCTAGCGGGAGCGGTAGAGACCCAGTACTTC. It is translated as CASSSLAGAVETQYF.

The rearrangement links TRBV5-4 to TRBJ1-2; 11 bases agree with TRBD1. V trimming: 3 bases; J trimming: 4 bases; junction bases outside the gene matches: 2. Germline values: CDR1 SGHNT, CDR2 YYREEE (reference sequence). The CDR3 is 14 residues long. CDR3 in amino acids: CASSWTGGIYGYTF. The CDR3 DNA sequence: TGTGCCAGCAGCTGGACAGGGGGCATCTATGGCTACACCTTC.

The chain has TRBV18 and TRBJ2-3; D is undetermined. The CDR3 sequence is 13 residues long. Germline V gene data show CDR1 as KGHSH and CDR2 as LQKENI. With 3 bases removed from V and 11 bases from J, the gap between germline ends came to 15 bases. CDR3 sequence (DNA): TGTGCCAGCTCACCGAAAGTAGAGGCAGGGCAGTATTTT. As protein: CASSPKVEAGQYF. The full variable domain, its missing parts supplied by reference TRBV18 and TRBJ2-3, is NAGVMQNPRHLVRRRGQEARLRCSPMKGHSHVYWYRQLPEEGLKFMVYLQKENIIDESGMPKERFSAEFPKEGPSILRIQQVVRGDSAAYFCASSPKVEAGQYFGPGTRLTVL.

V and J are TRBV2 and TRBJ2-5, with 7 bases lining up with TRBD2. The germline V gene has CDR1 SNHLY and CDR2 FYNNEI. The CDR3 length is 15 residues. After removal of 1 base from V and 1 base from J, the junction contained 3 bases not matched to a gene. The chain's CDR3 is CASSEGGGPQETQYF. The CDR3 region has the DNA TGTGCCAGCAGTGAAGGGGGAGGGCCCCAAGAGACCCAGTACTTC. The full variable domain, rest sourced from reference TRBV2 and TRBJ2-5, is EPEVTQTPSHQVTQMGQEVILRCVPISNHLYFYWYRQILGQKVEFLVSFYNNEISEKSEIFDDQFSVERPDGSNFTLKIRSTKLEDSAMYFCASSEGGGPQETQYFGPGTRLLVL.

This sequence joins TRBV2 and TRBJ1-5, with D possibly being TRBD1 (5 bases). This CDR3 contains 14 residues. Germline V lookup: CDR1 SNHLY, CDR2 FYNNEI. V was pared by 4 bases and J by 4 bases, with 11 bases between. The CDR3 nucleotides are TGTGCCAGCAGTGGTGGAGGGGCTAATCAGCCCCAGCATTTT. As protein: CASSGGGANQPQHF.

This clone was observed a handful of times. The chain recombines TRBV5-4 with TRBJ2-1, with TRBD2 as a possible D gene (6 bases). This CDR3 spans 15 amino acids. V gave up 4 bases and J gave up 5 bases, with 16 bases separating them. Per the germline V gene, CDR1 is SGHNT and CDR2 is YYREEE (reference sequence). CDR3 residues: CASSLEGVGHNEQFF. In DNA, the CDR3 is TGTGCCAGCAGCCTGGAGGGTGTTGGTCACAATGAGCAGTTCTTC.

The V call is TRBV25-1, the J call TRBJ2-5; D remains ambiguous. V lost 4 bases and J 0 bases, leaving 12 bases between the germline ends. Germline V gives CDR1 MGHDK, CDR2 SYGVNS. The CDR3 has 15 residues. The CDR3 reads CASSASRLYQETQYF. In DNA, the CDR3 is TGTGCCAGCAGTGCGAGTCGGTTGTACCAAGAGACCCAGTACTTC.